This T cell receptor (beta chain) was sequenced during a study of CD8+ T cells in alopecia areata. Study-level points and caveats: Many expanded lesional clones persisted during tofacitinib (in both scalp and blood).

Following extraction, RNA underwent reverse transcription to cDNA, which served as the sequencing template. Sequenced by immunoSEQ multiplex PCR; TCRdb stores in-frame clones only, minus some. The profile shows approximately 150,000 clones, around 86% of them singletons. As for this clone: The antigen is undetermined.

Trimming shortened V by 0 bases and J by 3 bases, and 12 bases separated the two germline ends. Germline values: CDR1 SQVTM, CDR2 ANQGSEA. The CDR3 is 14 residues long. Treatment in this sample: oral pan-JAK inhibitor, 5-10 mg twice daily. Those with alopecia areata gave lesional scalp punch biopsies and peripheral blood. This TCR was sampled from a human donor with alopecia areata. The input for sequencing was CD8+ T cells sorted from blood, taken at week 4, from a patient treated with tofacitinib. The chain joins TRBV29-1 to TRBJ2-7; tentative D call: TRBD1 (5 bases). The CDR3 sequence is CSVEEAGRSYEQYF. As DNA, the CDR3 is TGCAGCGTTGAAGAGGCAGGGCGAAGCTACGAGCAGTACTTC.